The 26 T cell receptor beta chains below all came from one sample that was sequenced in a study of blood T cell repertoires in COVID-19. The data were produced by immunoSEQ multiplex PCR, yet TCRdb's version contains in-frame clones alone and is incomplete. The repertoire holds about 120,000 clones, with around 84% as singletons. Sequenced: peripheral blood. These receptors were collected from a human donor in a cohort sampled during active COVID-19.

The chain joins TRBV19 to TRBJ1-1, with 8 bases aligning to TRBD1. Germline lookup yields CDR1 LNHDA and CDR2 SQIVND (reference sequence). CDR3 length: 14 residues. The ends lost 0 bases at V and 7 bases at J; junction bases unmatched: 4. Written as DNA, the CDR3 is TGTGCCAGTAGTATAGACCGGACAGGGATTGAAGCTTTCTTT. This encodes CASSIDRTGIEAFF. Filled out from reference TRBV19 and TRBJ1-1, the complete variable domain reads DGGITQSPKYLFRKEGQNVTLSCEQNLNHDAMYWYRQDPGQGLRLIYYSQIVNDFQKGDIAEGYSVSREKKESFPLTVTSAQKNPTAFYLCASSIDRTGIEAFFGQGTRLTVV.

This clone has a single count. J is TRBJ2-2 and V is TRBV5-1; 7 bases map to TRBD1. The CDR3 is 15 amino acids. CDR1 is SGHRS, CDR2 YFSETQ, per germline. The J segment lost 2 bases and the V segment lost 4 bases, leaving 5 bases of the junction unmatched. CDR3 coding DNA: TGCGCCAGCAGCCCACGACAGGGTAACACCGGGGAGCTGTTTTTT. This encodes CASSPRQGNTGELFF.

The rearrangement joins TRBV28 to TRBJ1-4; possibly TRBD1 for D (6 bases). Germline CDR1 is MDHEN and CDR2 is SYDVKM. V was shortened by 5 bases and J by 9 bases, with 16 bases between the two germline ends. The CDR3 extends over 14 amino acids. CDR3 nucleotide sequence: TGTGCCAGCAGTCTCCTAGGACAGAGGCAAAAACTGTTTTTT. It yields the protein CASSLLGQRQKLFF.

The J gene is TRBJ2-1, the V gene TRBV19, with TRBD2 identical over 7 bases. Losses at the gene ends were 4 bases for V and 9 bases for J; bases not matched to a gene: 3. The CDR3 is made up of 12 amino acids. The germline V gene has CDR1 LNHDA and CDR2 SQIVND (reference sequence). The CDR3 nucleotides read TGTGCCAGTAGTACCGGGGGGTCTGAGCAGTTCTTC. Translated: CASSTGGSEQFF.

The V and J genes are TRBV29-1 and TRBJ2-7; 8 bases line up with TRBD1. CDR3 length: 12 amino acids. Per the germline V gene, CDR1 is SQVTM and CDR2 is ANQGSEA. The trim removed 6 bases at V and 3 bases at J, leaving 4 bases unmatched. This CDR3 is CSVSGQGYEQYF. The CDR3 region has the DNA TGCAGCGTAAGCGGACAGGGCTACGAGCAGTACTTC.

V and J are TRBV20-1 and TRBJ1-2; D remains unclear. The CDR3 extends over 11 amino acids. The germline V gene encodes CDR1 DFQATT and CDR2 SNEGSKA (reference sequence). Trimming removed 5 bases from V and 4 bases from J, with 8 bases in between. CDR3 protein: CSAQAAYGYTF. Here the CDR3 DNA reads TGCAGTGCTCAGGCCGCCTATGGCTACACCTTC.

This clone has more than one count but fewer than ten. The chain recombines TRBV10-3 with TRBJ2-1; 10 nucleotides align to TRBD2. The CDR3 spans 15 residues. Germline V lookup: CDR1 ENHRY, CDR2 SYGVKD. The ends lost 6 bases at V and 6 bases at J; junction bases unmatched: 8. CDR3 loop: CAIRNSGGGSNEQFF. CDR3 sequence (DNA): TGTGCCATCAGAAACAGCGGGGGGGGTTCCAATGAGCAGTTCTTC.

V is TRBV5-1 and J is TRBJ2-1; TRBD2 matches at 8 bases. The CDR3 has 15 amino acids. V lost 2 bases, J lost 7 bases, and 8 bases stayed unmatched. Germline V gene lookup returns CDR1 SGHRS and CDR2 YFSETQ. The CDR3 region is CASSFRTSPLNEQFF. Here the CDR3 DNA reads TGCGCCAGCAGCTTTAGGACTAGCCCCTTGAATGAGCAGTTCTTC.

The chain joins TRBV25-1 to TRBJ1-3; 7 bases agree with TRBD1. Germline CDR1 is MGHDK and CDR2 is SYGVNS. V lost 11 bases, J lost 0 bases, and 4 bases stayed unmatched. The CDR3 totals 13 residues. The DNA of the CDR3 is TGTGCCGGACAGGCGTCCTCTGGAAACACCATATATTTT. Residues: CAGQASSGNTIYF.

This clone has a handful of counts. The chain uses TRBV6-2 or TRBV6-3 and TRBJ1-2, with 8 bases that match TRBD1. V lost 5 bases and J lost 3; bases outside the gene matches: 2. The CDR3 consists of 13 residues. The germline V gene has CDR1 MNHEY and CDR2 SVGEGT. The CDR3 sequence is CASSDRGDYGYTF. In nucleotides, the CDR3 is TGTGCCAGCAGTGACAGGGGTGACTATGGCTACACCTTC.

The CDR3 bases are TGTGCCAGCAAAAGACAGGGGGGTTCGCCTGGGGCCAACGTCCTGACTTTC. Translation: CASKRQGGSPGANVLTF. V and J are TRBV27 and TRBJ2-6, with TRBD1 identical over 9 bases. This CDR3 has 17 residues. V shed 7 bases, J shed 2 bases, and the junction held 9 bases outside the gene matches. Germline CDR1 MNHEY, CDR2 SMNVEV (reference sequence).

The CDR3 nucleotides are TGTGCCAGCATGGCTAGCGGGGGGTATACGCAGTATTTT. Protein sequence: CASMASGGYTQYF. The rearrangement links TRBV2 to TRBJ2-3, with TRBD2 identical over 11 bases. The CDR3 is 13 amino acids. CDR1 is SNHLY and CDR2 is FYNNEI in the germline V gene. Germline trimming cut 7 bases from V and 7 bases from J; bases unmatched to any gene: 4.

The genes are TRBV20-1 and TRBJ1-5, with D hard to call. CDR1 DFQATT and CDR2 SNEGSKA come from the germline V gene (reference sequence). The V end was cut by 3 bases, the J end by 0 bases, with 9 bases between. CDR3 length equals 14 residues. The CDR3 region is CSASFRTSNQPQHF. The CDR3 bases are TGCAGTGCTAGTTTCAGAACTAGCAATCAGCCCCAGCATTTT.

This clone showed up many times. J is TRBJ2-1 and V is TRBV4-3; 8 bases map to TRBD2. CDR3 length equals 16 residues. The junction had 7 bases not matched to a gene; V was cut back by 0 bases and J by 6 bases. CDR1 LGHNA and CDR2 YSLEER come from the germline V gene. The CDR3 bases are TGCGCCAGCAGCCAAGATACGGGGGGGGTAGGCAATGAGCAGTTCTTC. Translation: CASSQDTGGVGNEQFF.

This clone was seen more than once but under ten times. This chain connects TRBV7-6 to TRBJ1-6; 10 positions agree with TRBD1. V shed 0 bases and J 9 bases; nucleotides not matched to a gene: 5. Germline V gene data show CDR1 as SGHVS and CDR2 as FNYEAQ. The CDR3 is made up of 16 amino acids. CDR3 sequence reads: CASSLAGQGSGSPLHF. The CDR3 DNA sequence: TGTGCCAGCAGCTTAGCGGGACAGGGGAGCGGTTCACCCCTCCACTTT.

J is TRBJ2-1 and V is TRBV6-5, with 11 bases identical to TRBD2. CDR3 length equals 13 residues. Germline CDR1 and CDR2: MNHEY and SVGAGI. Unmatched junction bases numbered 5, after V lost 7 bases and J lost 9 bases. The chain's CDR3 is CASTGTSGREQFF. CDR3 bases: TGTGCCAGCACCGGGACTAGCGGACGTGAGCAGTTCTTC.

The CDR3 protein is CASSLGTGTYEQYF. The CDR3 DNA is TGTGCCAGCAGCTTAGGGACAGGGACCTACGAGCAGTACTTC. The V call is TRBV6-5, the J call TRBJ2-7; TRBD1 matches 9 bases. This CDR3 spans 14 amino acids. J was trimmed by 2 bases and V by 6 bases; bases with no gene match: 5. Germline values: CDR1 MNHEY, CDR2 SVGAGI.

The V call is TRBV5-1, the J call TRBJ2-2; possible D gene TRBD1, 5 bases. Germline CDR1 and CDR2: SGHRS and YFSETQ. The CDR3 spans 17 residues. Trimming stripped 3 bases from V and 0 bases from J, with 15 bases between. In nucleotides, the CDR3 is TGCGCCAGCAGCTCCCCTCGGGCAGGGACGAACACCGGGGAGCTGTTTTTT. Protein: CASSSPRAGTNTGELFF.

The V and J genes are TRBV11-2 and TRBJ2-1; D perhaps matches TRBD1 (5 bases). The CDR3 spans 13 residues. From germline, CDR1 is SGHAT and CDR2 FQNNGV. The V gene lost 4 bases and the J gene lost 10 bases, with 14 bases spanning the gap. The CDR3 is CASSSSRAGEQFF. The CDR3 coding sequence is TGTGCCAGCAGCTCTTCCAGGGCAGGGGAGCAGTTCTTC.

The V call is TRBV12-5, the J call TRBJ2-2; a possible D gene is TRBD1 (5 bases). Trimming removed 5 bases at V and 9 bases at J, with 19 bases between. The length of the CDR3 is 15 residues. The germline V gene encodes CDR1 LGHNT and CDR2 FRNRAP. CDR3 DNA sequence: TGTGCTAGTGGTCCCCACCTAACAGGAATCCGGGAGCTGTTTTTT. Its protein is CASGPHLTGIRELFF.

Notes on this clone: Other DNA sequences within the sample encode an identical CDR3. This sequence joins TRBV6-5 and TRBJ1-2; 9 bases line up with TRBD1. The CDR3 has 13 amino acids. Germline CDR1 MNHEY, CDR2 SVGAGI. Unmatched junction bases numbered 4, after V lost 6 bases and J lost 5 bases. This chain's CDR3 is CASRRDRVYGYTF. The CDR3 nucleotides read TGTGCCAGCAGACGGGACAGGGTTTATGGCTACACCTTC.

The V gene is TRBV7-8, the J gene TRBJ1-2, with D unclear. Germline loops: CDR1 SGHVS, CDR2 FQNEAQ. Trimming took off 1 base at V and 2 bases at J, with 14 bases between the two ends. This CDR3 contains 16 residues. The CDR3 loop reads CASSLVGGELNYGYTF. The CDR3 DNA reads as TGTGCCAGCAGCTTAGTAGGCGGGGAACTCAACTATGGCTACACCTTC.

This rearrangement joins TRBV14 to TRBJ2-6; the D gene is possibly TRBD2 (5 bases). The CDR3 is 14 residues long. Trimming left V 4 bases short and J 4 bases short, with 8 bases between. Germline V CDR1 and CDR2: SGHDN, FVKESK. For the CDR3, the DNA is TGTGCCAGCAGCCTAGGAGGCGGGGCCAACGTCCTGACTTTC. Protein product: CASSLGGGANVLTF.

The chain's CDR3 is CASSLALGLPHEQYF. In DNA, the CDR3 is TGTGCCAGCAGCTTAGCGCTGGGACTACCCCACGAGCAGTACTTC. The chain has TRBV7-9 and TRBJ2-7, with 7 positions matching TRBD2. This CDR3 has 15 residues. The V and J ends lost 0 bases and 5 bases, in that order; junction bases with no gene match: 7. The germline gives CDR1 SEHNR, CDR2 FQNEAQ (reference sequence).

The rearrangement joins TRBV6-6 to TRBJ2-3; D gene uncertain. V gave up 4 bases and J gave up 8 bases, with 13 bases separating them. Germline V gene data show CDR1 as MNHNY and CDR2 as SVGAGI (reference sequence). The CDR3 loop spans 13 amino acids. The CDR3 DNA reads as TGTGCCAGCAGTTTTGACACTGCCGCTACGCAGTATTTT. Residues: CASSFDTAATQYF.

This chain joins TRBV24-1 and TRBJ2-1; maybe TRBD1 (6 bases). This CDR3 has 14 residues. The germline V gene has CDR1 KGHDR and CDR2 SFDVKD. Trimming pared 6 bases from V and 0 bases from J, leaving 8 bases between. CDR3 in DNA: TGTGCCACCAGTCAACAGGGCTCCTACAATGAGCAGTTCTTC. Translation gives CATSQQGSYNEQFF.